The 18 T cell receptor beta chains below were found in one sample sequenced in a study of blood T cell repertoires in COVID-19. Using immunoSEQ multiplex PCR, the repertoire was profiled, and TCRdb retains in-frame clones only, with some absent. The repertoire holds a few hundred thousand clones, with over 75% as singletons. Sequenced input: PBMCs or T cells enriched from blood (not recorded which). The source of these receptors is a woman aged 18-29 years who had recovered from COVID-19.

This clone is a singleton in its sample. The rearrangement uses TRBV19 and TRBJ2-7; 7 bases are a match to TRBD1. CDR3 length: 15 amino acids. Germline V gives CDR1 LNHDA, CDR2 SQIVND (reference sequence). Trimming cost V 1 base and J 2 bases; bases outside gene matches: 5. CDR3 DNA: TGTGCCAGTAGTATAGCCGGGACAGTTACCTACGAGCAGTACTTC. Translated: CASSIAGTVTYEQYF.

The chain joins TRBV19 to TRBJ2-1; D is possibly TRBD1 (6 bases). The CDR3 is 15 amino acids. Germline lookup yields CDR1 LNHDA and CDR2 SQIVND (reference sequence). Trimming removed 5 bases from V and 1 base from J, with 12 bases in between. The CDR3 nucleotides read TGTGCCAGTAGTTTTGGACAGTCTTCCTACAATGAGCAGTTCTTC. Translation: CASSFGQSSYNEQFF. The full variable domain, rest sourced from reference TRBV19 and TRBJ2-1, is DGGITQSPKYLFRKEGQNVTLSCEQNLNHDAMYWYRQDPGQGLRLIYYSQIVNDFQKGDIAEGYSVSREKKESFPLTVTSAQKNPTAFYLCASSFGQSSYNEQFFGPGTRLTVL.

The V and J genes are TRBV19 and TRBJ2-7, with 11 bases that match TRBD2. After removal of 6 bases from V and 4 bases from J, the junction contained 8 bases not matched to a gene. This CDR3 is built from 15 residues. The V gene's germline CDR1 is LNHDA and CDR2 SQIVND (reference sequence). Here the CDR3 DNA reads TGTGCCAGTAGCAAGGGACTAGCGGAGACTTACGAGCAGTACTTC. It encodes CASSKGLAETYEQYF.

CDR3 in amino acids: CASSFQKTGGEYNEQFF. The DNA for the CDR3 is TGTGCCAGCAGTTTCCAAAAGACAGGGGGGGAATACAATGAGCAGTTCTTC. The rearrangement joins TRBV27 to TRBJ2-1; 9 bases are shared with TRBD1. The CDR3 has 17 residues. Germline CDR1 reads MNHEY; CDR2 reads SMNVEV (reference sequence). V lost 3 bases and J lost 4; bases outside the gene matches: 10.

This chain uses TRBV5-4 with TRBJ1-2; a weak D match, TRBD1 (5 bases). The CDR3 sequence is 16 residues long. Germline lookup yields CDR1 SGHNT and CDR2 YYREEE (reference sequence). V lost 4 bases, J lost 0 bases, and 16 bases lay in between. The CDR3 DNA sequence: TGTGCCAGCAGCCCCCGGACAAACCGTGCTAACTATGGCTACACCTTC. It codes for CASSPRTNRANYGYTF.

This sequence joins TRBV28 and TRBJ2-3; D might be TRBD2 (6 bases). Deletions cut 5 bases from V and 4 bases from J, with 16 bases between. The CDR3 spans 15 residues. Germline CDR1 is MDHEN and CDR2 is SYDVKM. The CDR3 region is CASSLYLGGADTQYF. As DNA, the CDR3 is TGTGCCAGCAGTCTCTACCTTGGAGGGGCAGATACGCAGTATTTT.

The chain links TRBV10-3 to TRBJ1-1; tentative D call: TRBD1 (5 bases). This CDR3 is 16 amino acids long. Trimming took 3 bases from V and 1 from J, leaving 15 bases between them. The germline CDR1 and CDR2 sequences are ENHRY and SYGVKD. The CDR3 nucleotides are TGTGCCATCAGTGATCACAGGCCTCGAAAGAACACTGAAGCTTTCTTT. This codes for CAISDHRPRKNTEAFF.

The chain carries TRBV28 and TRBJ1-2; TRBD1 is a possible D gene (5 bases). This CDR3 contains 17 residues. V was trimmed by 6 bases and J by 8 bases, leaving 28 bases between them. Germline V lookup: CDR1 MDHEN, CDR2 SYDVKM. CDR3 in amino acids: CASSSPTGLGGGWGYTF. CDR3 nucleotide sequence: TGTGCCAGCAGCTCCCCTACCGGTCTCGGGGGAGGGTGGGGCTACACCTTC.

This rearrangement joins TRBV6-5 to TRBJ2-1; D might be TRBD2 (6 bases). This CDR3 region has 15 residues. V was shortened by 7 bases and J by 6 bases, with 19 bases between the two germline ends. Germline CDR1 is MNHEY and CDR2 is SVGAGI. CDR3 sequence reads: CASTRGAGFSNEQFF. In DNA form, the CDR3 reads TGTGCCAGCACTAGGGGAGCGGGCTTCTCCAATGAGCAGTTCTTC.

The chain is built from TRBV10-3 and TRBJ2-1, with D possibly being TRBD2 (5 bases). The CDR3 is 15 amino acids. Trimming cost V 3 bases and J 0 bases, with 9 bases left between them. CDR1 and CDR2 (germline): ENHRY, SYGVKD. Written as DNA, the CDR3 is TGTGCCATCAGTGAAGTTCGGGGCTCCTACAATGAGCAGTTCTTC. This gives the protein CAISEVRGSYNEQFF.

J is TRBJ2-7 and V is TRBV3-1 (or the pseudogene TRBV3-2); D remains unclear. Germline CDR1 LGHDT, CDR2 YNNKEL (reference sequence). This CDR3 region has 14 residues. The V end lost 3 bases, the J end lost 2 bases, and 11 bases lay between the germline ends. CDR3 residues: CASSQLLQTYEQYF. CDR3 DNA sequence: TGTGCCAGCAGCCAGCTCCTACAGACCTACGAGCAGTACTTC.

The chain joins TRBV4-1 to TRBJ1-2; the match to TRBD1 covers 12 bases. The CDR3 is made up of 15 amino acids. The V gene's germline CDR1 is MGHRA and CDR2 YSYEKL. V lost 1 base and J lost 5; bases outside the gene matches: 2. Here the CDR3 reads CASSQGDRGLYGYTF. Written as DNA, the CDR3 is TGCGCCAGCAGCCAAGGGGACAGGGGGCTTTATGGCTACACCTTC.

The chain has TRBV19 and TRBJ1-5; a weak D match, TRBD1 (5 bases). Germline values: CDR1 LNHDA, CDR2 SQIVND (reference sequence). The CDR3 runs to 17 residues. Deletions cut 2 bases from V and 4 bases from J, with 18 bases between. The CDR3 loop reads CASSIIRGGPSNQPQHF. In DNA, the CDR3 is TGTGCCAGTAGTATAATTCGCGGGGGACCTAGTAATCAGCCCCAGCATTTT. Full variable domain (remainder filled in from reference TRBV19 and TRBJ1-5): DGGITQSPKYLFRKEGQNVTLSCEQNLNHDAMYWYRQDPGQGLRLIYYSQIVNDFQKGDIAEGYSVSREKKESFPLTVTSAQKNPTAFYLCASSIIRGGPSNQPQHFGDGTRLSIL.

Here the CDR3 reads CAWSVDWEQYF. As DNA, the CDR3 is TGTGCCTGGAGTGTAGACTGGGAGCAGTACTTC. The chain is built from TRBV30 and TRBJ2-7; D is unresolved. V lost 0 bases to trimming and J lost 7 bases, with 7 bases between them. This CDR3 is 11 amino acids long. Germline assignment: CDR1 GTSNPN and CDR2 SVGIG (reference sequence).

For the CDR3, the DNA is TGTGCCAGCAGTGAGGAGATCTCTGGAAACACCATATATTTT. Its protein is CASSEEISGNTIYF. V usage is TRBV2 and J usage is TRBJ1-3; D is ambiguous. The CDR3 extends over 14 amino acids. The V gene lost 3 bases and the J gene lost 0 bases, with 6 bases spanning the gap. Germline values: CDR1 SNHLY, CDR2 FYNNEI.

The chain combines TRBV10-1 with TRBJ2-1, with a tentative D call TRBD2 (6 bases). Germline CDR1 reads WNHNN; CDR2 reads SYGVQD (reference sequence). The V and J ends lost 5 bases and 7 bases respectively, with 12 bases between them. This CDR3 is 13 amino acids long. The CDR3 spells CASSPSAGNEQFF. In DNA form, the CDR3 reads TGCGCCAGCAGTCCTAGCGCGGGTAATGAGCAGTTCTTC.

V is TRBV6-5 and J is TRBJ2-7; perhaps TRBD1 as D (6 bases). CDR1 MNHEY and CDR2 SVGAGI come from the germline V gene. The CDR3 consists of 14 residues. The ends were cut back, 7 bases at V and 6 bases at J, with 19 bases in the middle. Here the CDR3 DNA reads TGTGCCAGCACCTACAGTCCAGGGGAAGGCGAGCAGTACTTC. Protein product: CASTYSPGEGEQYF.

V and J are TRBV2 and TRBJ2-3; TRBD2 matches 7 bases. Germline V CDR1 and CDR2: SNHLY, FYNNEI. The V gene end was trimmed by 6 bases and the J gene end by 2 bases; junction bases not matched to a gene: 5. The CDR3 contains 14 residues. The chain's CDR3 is CASRGGYFTDTQYF. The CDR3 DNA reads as TGTGCCAGCAGGGGAGGGTACTTCACAGATACGCAGTATTTT.